This is a list of T cell receptor beta chains from one sample in a study of T cells in Graves' hyperthyroidism and ophthalmopathy. Via MiXCR, TCRdb re-called the multiplex PCR reads, giving one row per CDR3 protein. The profile shows over 550,000 distinct CDR3 sequences, 16% of them singletons. Sequences were obtained from blood. The receptors stem from a woman aged 18 to 35 with Graves' hyperthyroidism. CDR3s include the opening cysteine and the closing phenylalanine or tryptophan. D genes are given only for firm matches. Only some rows state a clone size, as once, few, many or a class for expanded clones.

v_call,j_call,d_call,clone_size,cdr3_aa,cdr3_nt
TRBV29-1,TRBJ1-1,.,few,CSVALGPNTEAFF,TGCAGCGTAGCCCTAGGACCGAACACTGAAGCTTTCTTT
TRBV12-3/TRBV12-4,TRBJ1-3,.,few,CASSTDSGNTIYF,TGTGCCAGCAGTACAGACTCTGGAAACACCATATATTTT
TRBV13,TRBJ1-1,.,few,CASSLNPPSQGMNTEAFF,TGTGCCAGCAGCTTAAACCCTCCCTCTCAGGGGATGAACACTGAAGCTTTCTTT
TRBV2,TRBJ1-2,.,.,CASSEASRGYGYTF,TGTGCCAGCAGTGAAGCTTCGAGGGGGTATGGCTACACCTTC
TRBV7-2,TRBJ2-3,.,once,CASSSGAITEDTQYF,TGTGCCAGCAGCTCGGGGGCCATTACCGAAGATACGCAGTATTTT
TRBV6-6,TRBJ1-1,.,many,CASSYSQGWATEAFF,TGTGCCAGCAGTTACAGTCAGGGCTGGGCCACTGAAGCTTTCTTT
TRBV20-1,TRBJ2-2,TRBD2,.,CSAARLAGVLGELFF,TGCAGTGCCGCTAGACTAGCGGGAGTTCTCGGGGAGCTGTTTTTT
TRBV30,TRBJ1-5,.,.,CAWSSGEIQPQHF,TGTGCCTGGAGTAGTGGTGAGATCCAGCCCCAGCATTTT
TRBV30,TRBJ2-4,.,many,CAWSGGIGSNIQYF,TGTGCCTGGAGTGGAGGAATTGGGTCAAACATTCAGTACTTC
TRBV28,TRBJ1-4,.,.,CATRESQTSEKLFF,TGTGCCACCAGGGAAAGTCAGACCTCTGAAAAACTGTTTTTT
TRBV24-1,TRBJ2-1,TRBD2,many,CATSESLAGGGYNEQFF,TGTGCCACCAGTGAATCACTAGCGGGAGGCGGGTACAATGAGCAGTTCTTC
TRBV2,TRBJ2-2,.,.,CASSGGAVGELFF,TGTGCCAGCAGTGGGGGAGCGGTCGGGGAGCTGTTTTTT
TRBV3-1,TRBJ1-1,.,many,CASSHDWSGAFF,TGTGCCAGCAGCCACGATTGGTCCGGAGCTTTCTTT
TRBV6-6,TRBJ1-1,TRBD1,many,CASSYRQGTDTEAFF,TGTGCCAGCAGTTATCGACAGGGGACGGACACTGAAGCTTTCTTT
TRBV29-1,TRBJ1-1,TRBD1,.,CSVEGVTGGTGFF,TGCAGCGTTGAAGGAGTGACAGGGGGCACGGGTTTCTTT
TRBV28,TRBJ2-7,TRBD2,many,CASSPGTSGRAPLYEQYF,TGTGCCAGCAGTCCTGGGACTAGCGGGAGGGCCCCCCTCTACGAGCAGTACTTC
TRBV18,TRBJ1-5,.,.,CASSPVQGSQPQHF,TGTGCCAGCTCACCAGTCCAGGGGAGTCAGCCCCAGCATTTT
TRBV20-1,TRBJ2-5,.,.,CSPTGGTETQYF,TGCTCACCAACGGGGGGCACAGAGACCCAGTACTTC
TRBV7-2,TRBJ2-1,.,many,CASSERRLVYEQFF,TGTGCCAGCAGCGAGAGACGTTTAGTCTATGAGCAGTTCTTC
TRBV5-1,TRBJ1-3,.,few,CASSLSSPAGNTIYF,TGCGCCAGCAGCTTGTCATCGCCCGCTGGAAACACCATATATTTT
TRBV6-2/TRBV6-3,TRBJ2-3,.,.,CASSYRPSTDTQYF,TGTGCCAGCAGTTACCGGCCTAGCACAGATACGCAGTATTTT
TRBV7-8,TRBJ2-7,TRBD2,few,CASSLGLAESSYEQYF,TGTGCCAGCAGCTTAGGACTAGCGGAGAGCTCCTACGAGCAGTACTTC
TRBV20-1,TRBJ1-6,.,many,CSARDFAGGDSPLHF,TGCAGTGCTAGAGACTTTGCAGGAGGGGATTCACCCCTCCACTTT
TRBV4-3,TRBJ2-3,.,once,CASSQDLGAARDTQYF,TGCGCCAGCAGCCAAGACTTGGGAGCTGCAAGAGATACGCAGTATTTT
TRBV12-3/TRBV12-4,TRBJ1-2,.,few,CASLDRDYGYTF,TGTGCCAGCCTTGACAGAGACTATGGCTACACCTTC
TRBV24-1,TRBJ2-1,TRBD1,.,CATSDGQGLRGQGPFGQFF,TGTGCCACCAGTGATGGGCAGGGCCTTAGGGGACAGGGCCCTTTTGGGCAGTTCTTC
TRBV5-8,TRBJ2-6,TRBD1,.,CASSLAGTGGSGANVLTF,TGTGCCAGCAGCTTGGCCGGGACAGGGGGTTCTGGGGCCAACGTCCTGACTTTC
TRBV27,TRBJ2-3,.,many,CASSLSRGSLTDTQYF,TGTGCCAGCAGTTTATCTCGGGGGTCCTTGACAGATACGCAGTATTTT
TRBV5-5,TRBJ1-6,TRBD1,many,CASSQLGTENSPLHF,TGTGCCAGCAGCCAACTAGGGACAGAGAATTCACCCCTCCACTTT
TRBV29-1,TRBJ2-3,TRBD2,many,CSDRTSGNYRTDTQYF,TGCAGCGACAGGACTAGCGGTAACTACCGTACAGATACGCAGTATTTT
TRBV9,TRBJ1-5,.,few,CASSVGDSKNQPQHF,TGTGCCAGCAGCGTAGGAGACAGCAAAAATCAGCCCCAGCATTTT
TRBV19,TRBJ2-1,.,.,CASSNQDAGRNEQFF,TGTGCCAGTAGTAATCAGGACGCAGGGCGGAATGAGCAGTTCTTC
TRBV2,TRBJ2-3,TRBD2,many,CASSYLAGVVTDTQYF,TGTGCCAGCAGTTATTTAGCGGGAGTGGTTACAGATACGCAGTATTTT
TRBV20-1,TRBJ2-1,.,.,CSALPGPVNEQFF,TGCAGTGCCCTGCCTGGCCCCGTCAATGAGCAGTTCTTC
TRBV5-6,TRBJ2-1,TRBD1,.,CASSPGTARTYNEQFF,TGTGCCAGCAGCCCCGGGACAGCAAGAACATACAATGAGCAGTTCTTC
TRBV18,TRBJ2-7,TRBD1,few,CASSPKDRARNEQYF,TGTGCCAGCTCTCCAAAGGACAGGGCTCGAAACGAGCAGTACTTC